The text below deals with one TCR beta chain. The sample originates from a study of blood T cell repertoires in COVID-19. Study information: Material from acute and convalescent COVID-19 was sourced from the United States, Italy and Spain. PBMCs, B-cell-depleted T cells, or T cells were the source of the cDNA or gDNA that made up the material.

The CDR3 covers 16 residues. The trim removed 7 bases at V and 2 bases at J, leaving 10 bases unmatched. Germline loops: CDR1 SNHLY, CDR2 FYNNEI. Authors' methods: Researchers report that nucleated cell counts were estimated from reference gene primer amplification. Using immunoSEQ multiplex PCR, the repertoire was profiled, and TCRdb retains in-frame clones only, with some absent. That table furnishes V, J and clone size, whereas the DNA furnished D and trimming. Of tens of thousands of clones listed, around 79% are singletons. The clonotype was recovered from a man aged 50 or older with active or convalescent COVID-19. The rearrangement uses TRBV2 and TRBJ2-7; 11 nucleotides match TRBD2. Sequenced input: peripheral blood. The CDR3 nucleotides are TGTGCCAGCATCCAAGGACTAGCGGGCTCAACCTACGAGCAGTACTTC. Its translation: CASIQGLAGSTYEQYF.